The rows below give T cell receptor beta chains drawn from one sample of a study of technical replicates of blood from several donors. TCRdb's copy holds only in-frame clones and misses some; the assay was immunoSEQ multiplex PCR. The top ten clones hold 0.36% of a sample with about 100,000 clones, around 96% of them seen once. The sequencing sample was made of T cells isolated from PBMCs. These receptor sequences come from a human donor in good health. Each CDR3 is given with its conserved first and last residue. A D gene is named only where the DNA matches it firmly. Clone size, where shown, is once, few, many, or a class for clones that have expanded.

D gene: TRBD2
clone size: once
J gene: TRBJ2-1
V gene: TRBV12-5
CDR3 protein: CASGPQTSGRGHFF
CDR3 DNA: TGTGCTAGTGGTCCCCAAACTAGCGGGAGGGGGCATTTCTTC

D gene: TRBD1
clone size: few
J gene: TRBJ1-1
V gene: TRBV9
CDR3 protein: CASSEGQGTVPTEAFF
CDR3 DNA: TGTGCCAGCAGCGAGGGACAGGGGACGGTCCCCACTGAAGCTTTCTTT

D gene: -
clone size: -
J gene: TRBJ2-3
V gene: TRBV5-8
CDR3 protein: CASSPTGIQTDTQYF
CDR3 DNA: TGTGCCAGCAGCCCAACAGGGATTCAGACAGATACGCAGTATTTT

D gene: TRBD1
clone size: -
J gene: TRBJ2-7
V gene: TRBV5-1
CDR3 protein: CASSPGTGVGEQYF
CDR3 DNA: TGCGCCAGCAGCCCCGGGACAGGGGTCGGCGAGCAGTACTTC

D gene: TRBD1
clone size: -
J gene: TRBJ2-7
V gene: TRBV18
CDR3 protein: CASSPHRGSYEQYF
CDR3 DNA: TGTGCCAGCTCACCACACAGGGGCTCCTACGAGCAGTACTTC

D gene: TRBD2
clone size: -
J gene: TRBJ2-1
V gene: TRBV7-2
CDR3 protein: CASSYTSGSNEQFF
CDR3 DNA: TGTGCCAGCAGCTACACTAGCGGGAGCAATGAGCAGTTCTTC

D gene: TRBD1
clone size: -
J gene: TRBJ2-7
V gene: TRBV27
CDR3 protein: CASSTLDTGVLYEQYF
CDR3 DNA: TGTGCCAGCTCGACCTTAGATACAGGGGTACTCTACGAGCAGTACTTC

D gene: TRBD2
clone size: -
J gene: TRBJ2-2
V gene: TRBV7-9
CDR3 protein: CASSDTSGRRSGELFF
CDR3 DNA: TGTGCCAGCAGCGATACTAGCGGGAGAAGGTCCGGGGAGCTGTTTTTT

D gene: -
clone size: -
J gene: TRBJ2-5
V gene: TRBV5-4
CDR3 protein: CASSLVGEEETQYF
CDR3 DNA: TGTGCCAGCAGCTTGGTGGGGGAGGAAGAGACCCAGTACTTC

D gene: -
clone size: -
J gene: TRBJ2-3
V gene: TRBV7-9
CDR3 protein: CASSSGLDTQYF
CDR3 DNA: TGTGCCAGCAGCTCGGGTTTAGATACGCAGTATTTT

D gene: TRBD2
clone size: -
J gene: TRBJ2-7
V gene: TRBV5-4
CDR3 protein: CASSLGTSGRWESYEQYF
CDR3 DNA: TGTGCCAGCAGCTTGGGGACTAGCGGGAGGTGGGAATCCTACGAGCAGTACTTC

D gene: TRBD1
clone size: -
J gene: TRBJ1-1
V gene: TRBV5-1
CDR3 protein: CASSSKTGQRLNTEAFF
CDR3 DNA: TGCGCCAGCAGCTCCAAAACGGGACAGCGATTGAACACTGAAGCTTTCTTT

D gene: TRBD1
clone size: -
J gene: TRBJ2-2
V gene: TRBV10-3
CDR3 protein: CAISEFFTRQGQGDSNPKAGELFF
CDR3 DNA: TGTGCCATCAGTGAGTTCTTCACCCGGCAGGGACAGGGGGACTCCAATCCTAAGGCCGGGGAGCTGTTTTTT

D gene: TRBD2
clone size: -
J gene: TRBJ2-7
V gene: TRBV6-5
CDR3 protein: CASRLGLAATYEQYF
CDR3 DNA: TGTGCCAGCAGGCTGGGACTAGCGGCTACCTACGAGCAGTACTTC

D gene: -
clone size: -
J gene: TRBJ2-7
V gene: TRBV30
CDR3 protein: CAWSVSPGQYF
CDR3 DNA: TGTGCCTGGAGTGTAAGTCCGGGGCAGTACTTC

D gene: -
clone size: -
J gene: TRBJ1-2
V gene: TRBV7-6
CDR3 protein: CASSLEPGNYGYTF
CDR3 DNA: TGTGCCAGCAGCTTAGAACCAGGGAACTATGGCTACACCTTC

D gene: -
clone size: -
J gene: TRBJ1-4
V gene: TRBV5-4
CDR3 protein: CASSLDAEGEKLFF
CDR3 DNA: TGTGCCAGCAGCTTGGACGCGGAGGGGGAAAAACTGTTTTTT

D gene: TRBD1
clone size: -
J gene: TRBJ1-1
V gene: TRBV29-1
CDR3 protein: CSVEDHITGAWDTEAFF
CDR3 DNA: TGCAGCGTTGAAGACCACATAACAGGGGCTTGGGACACTGAAGCTTTCTTT

D gene: -
clone size: -
J gene: TRBJ1-5
V gene: TRBV7-2
CDR3 protein: CASSFTGQLNQPQHF
CDR3 DNA: TGTGCCAGCAGCTTTACGGGACAACTCAATCAGCCCCAGCATTTT

D gene: TRBD2
clone size: -
J gene: TRBJ2-5
V gene: TRBV6-5
CDR3 protein: CASSRSGRSQETQYF
CDR3 DNA: TGTGCCAGCAGTCGTAGCGGGAGGTCCCAAGAGACCCAGTACTTC

D gene: -
clone size: -
J gene: TRBJ2-7
V gene: TRBV28
CDR3 protein: CASSLELELYEQYF
CDR3 DNA: TGTGCCAGCAGTTTAGAACTGGAGCTCTACGAGCAGTACTTC

D gene: TRBD2
clone size: -
J gene: TRBJ2-5
V gene: TRBV10-1
CDR3 protein: CASSEFGLAGAETQYF
CDR3 DNA: TGCGCCAGCAGTGAGTTTGGACTAGCGGGAGCAGAGACCCAGTACTTC

D gene: -
clone size: -
J gene: TRBJ2-1
V gene: TRBV28
CDR3 protein: CASSLRTHRTYNEQFF
CDR3 DNA: TGTGCCAGCAGTTTAAGGACACATAGAACCTACAATGAGCAGTTCTTC

D gene: -
clone size: -
J gene: TRBJ2-7
V gene: TRBV19
CDR3 protein: CASSTLGRGSHEQYF
CDR3 DNA: TGTGCCAGTAGTACCCTGGGTCGAGGTAGCCACGAGCAGTACTTC

D gene: -
clone size: -
J gene: TRBJ2-5
V gene: TRBV28
CDR3 protein: CASTSPVGQGQETQYF
CDR3 DNA: TGTGCCAGCACCTCCCCCGTCGGGCAGGGGCAAGAGACCCAGTACTTC

D gene: -
clone size: -
J gene: TRBJ2-7
V gene: TRBV10-3
CDR3 protein: CAILPQGLGEQYF
CDR3 DNA: TGTGCCATCCTTCCGCAGGGGTTAGGGGAGCAGTACTTC

D gene: -
clone size: few
J gene: TRBJ1-2
V gene: TRBV19
CDR3 protein: CASSRPGADTNYGYTF
CDR3 DNA: TGTGCCAGTAGTCGGCCTGGAGCCGATACTAACTATGGCTACACCTTC

D gene: TRBD2
clone size: once
J gene: TRBJ2-7
V gene: TRBV19
CDR3 protein: CASSMRLAGELGYEQYF
CDR3 DNA: TGTGCCAGTAGTATGCGGCTAGCGGGAGAACTAGGGTACGAGCAGTACTTC

D gene: -
clone size: -
J gene: TRBJ2-1
V gene: TRBV28
CDR3 protein: CASSFGGVVGNEQFF
CDR3 DNA: TGTGCCAGCAGTTTTGGCGGGGTGGTTGGCAATGAGCAGTTCTTC

D gene: TRBD1
clone size: -
J gene: TRBJ2-1
V gene: TRBV11-2
CDR3 protein: CASRRTGGGSKNEQFF
CDR3 DNA: TGTGCCAGCAGACGTACAGGGGGAGGTTCCAAGAATGAGCAGTTCTTC

D gene: TRBD1
clone size: -
J gene: TRBJ2-7
V gene: TRBV14
CDR3 protein: CASSQDREVSYEQYF
CDR3 DNA: TGTGCCAGCAGCCAGGACAGGGAGGTGTCCTACGAGCAGTACTTC

D gene: -
clone size: -
J gene: TRBJ1-1
V gene: TRBV9
CDR3 protein: CASSRGGNTEAFF
CDR3 DNA: TGTGCCAGCAGCCGGGGGGGGAACACTGAAGCTTTCTTT

D gene: TRBD1
clone size: -
J gene: TRBJ1-5
V gene: TRBV19
CDR3 protein: CASSATGDQPQHF
CDR3 DNA: TGTGCCAGTAGTGCCACAGGGGACCAGCCCCAGCATTTT

D gene: -
clone size: -
J gene: TRBJ2-3
V gene: TRBV9
CDR3 protein: CVSSVGLTDTQYF
CDR3 DNA: TGTGTCAGCAGCGTAGGGCTCACAGATACGCAGTATTTT

D gene: -
clone size: -
J gene: TRBJ2-3
V gene: TRBV9
CDR3 protein: CASSPFGRSTDTQYF
CDR3 DNA: TGTGCCAGCAGCCCCTTCGGGAGAAGCACAGATACGCAGTATTTT

D gene: TRBD2
clone size: -
J gene: TRBJ2-5
V gene: TRBV4-1
CDR3 protein: CASSQDSSGETQYF
CDR3 DNA: TGCGCCAGCAGCCAAGATAGTAGCGGGGAGACCCAGTACTTC

D gene: -
clone size: once
J gene: TRBJ2-5
V gene: TRBV30
CDR3 protein: CAWSVLRGETQYF
CDR3 DNA: TGTGCCTGGAGTGTACTTAGGGGGGAGACCCAGTACTTC

D gene: -
clone size: -
J gene: TRBJ2-5
V gene: TRBV5-1
CDR3 protein: CASSLATAPGETQYF
CDR3 DNA: TGCGCCAGCAGCTTGGCCACAGCTCCTGGTGAGACCCAGTACTTC

D gene: -
clone size: -
J gene: TRBJ1-5
V gene: TRBV15
CDR3 protein: CATSRDGDQPQHF
CDR3 DNA: TGTGCCACCAGCAGAGACGGGGATCAGCCCCAGCATTTT

D gene: TRBD1
clone size: once
J gene: TRBJ1-5
V gene: TRBV6-1
CDR3 protein: CASREGTGSNQPQHF
CDR3 DNA: TGTGCCAGCAGGGAAGGGACAGGGAGCAATCAGCCCCAGCATTTT

D gene: TRBD1
clone size: -
J gene: TRBJ2-1
V gene: TRBV27
CDR3 protein: CASSLGTGRNEQFF
CDR3 DNA: TGTGCCAGCAGTTTAGGGACAGGAAGGAATGAGCAGTTCTTC

D gene: TRBD2
clone size: -
J gene: TRBJ2-1
V gene: TRBV5-1
CDR3 protein: CASSFLAGNEQFF
CDR3 DNA: TGCGCCAGCAGCTTCCTAGCGGGCAATGAGCAGTTCTTC

D gene: TRBD2
clone size: -
J gene: TRBJ2-1
V gene: TRBV5-4
CDR3 protein: CASSQSSGDYNEQFF
CDR3 DNA: TGTGCCAGCAGCCAATCTAGCGGGGATTACAATGAGCAGTTCTTC

D gene: -
clone size: -
J gene: TRBJ2-4
V gene: TRBV4-1
CDR3 protein: CASSETVAKNIQYF
CDR3 DNA: TGCGCCAGCAGCGAGACAGTAGCCAAAAACATTCAGTACTTC

D gene: -
clone size: -
J gene: TRBJ1-2
V gene: TRBV28
CDR3 protein: CASSLQGRSYGYTF
CDR3 DNA: TGTGCCAGCAGTTTACAGGGAAGGAGCTATGGCTACACCTTC

D gene: -
clone size: -
J gene: TRBJ2-7
V gene: TRBV27
CDR3 protein: CASSFAWGGAPYEQYF
CDR3 DNA: TGTGCCAGCAGCTTTGCTTGGGGGGGGGCCCCCTACGAGCAGTACTTC

D gene: -
clone size: -
J gene: TRBJ2-7
V gene: TRBV11-3
CDR3 protein: CASSLAIGYEQYF
CDR3 DNA: TGTGCCAGCAGCTTAGCTATCGGTTACGAGCAGTACTTC

D gene: TRBD1
clone size: -
J gene: TRBJ2-7
V gene: TRBV9
CDR3 protein: CASSDRKGGTGSMGEQYF
CDR3 DNA: TGTGCCAGCAGCGACAGAAAAGGGGGGACAGGGTCTATGGGCGAGCAGTACTTC

D gene: -
clone size: -
J gene: TRBJ1-2
V gene: TRBV6-1
CDR3 protein: CASINDQGGYTF
CDR3 DNA: TGTGCCAGCATCAATGACCAGGGGGGCTACACCTTC